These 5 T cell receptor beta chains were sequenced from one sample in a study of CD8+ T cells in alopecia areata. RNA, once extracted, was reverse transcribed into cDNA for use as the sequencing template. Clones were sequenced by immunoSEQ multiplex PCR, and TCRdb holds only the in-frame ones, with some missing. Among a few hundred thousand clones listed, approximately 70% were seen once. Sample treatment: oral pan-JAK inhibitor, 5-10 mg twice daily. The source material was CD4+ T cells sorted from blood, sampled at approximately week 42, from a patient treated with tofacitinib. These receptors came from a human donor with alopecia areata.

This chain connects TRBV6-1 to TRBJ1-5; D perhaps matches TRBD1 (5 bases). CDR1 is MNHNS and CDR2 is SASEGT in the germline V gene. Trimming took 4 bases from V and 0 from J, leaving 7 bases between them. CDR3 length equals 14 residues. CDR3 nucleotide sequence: TGTGCCAGCAGTGGACAGTATAGCAATCAGCCCCAGCATTTT. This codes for CASSGQYSNQPQHF.

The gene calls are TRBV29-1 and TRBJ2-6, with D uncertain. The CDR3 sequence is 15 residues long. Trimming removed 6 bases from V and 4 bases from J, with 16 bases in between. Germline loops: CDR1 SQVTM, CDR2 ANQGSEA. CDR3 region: CSVPATRPGANVLTF. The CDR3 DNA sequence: TGCAGCGTCCCCGCGACGAGGCCGGGGGCCAACGTCCTGACTTTC.

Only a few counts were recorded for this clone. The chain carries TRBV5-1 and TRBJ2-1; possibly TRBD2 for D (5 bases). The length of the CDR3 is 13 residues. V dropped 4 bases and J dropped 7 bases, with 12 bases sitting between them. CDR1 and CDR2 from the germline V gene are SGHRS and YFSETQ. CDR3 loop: CASSDETGNEQFF. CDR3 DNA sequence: TGCGCCAGCAGCGATGAGACGGGGAATGAGCAGTTCTTC.

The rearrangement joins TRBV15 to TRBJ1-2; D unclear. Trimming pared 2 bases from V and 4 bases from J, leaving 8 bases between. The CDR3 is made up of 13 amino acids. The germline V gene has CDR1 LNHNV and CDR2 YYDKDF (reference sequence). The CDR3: CATSRPDTYGYTF. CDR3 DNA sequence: TGTGCCACCAGCAGACCAGATACCTATGGCTACACCTTC.

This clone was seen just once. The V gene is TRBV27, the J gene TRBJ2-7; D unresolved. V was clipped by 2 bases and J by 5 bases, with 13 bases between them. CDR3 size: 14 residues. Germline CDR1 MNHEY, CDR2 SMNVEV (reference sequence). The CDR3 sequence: CASSLHRFVNEQYF. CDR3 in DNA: TGTGCCAGCAGTTTACACAGATTCGTGAACGAGCAGTACTTC.